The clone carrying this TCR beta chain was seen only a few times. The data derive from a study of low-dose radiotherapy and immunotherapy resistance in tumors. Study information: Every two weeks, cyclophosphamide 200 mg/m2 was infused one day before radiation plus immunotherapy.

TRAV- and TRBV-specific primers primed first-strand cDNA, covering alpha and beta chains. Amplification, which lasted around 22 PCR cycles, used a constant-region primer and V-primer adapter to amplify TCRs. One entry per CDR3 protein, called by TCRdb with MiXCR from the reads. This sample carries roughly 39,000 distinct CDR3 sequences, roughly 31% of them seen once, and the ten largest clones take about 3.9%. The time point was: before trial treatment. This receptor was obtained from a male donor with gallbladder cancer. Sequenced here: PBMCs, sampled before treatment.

The CDR3 spells CASSFRGDFLSKNIQYF. For the CDR3, the DNA is TGTGCCAGCAGTTTTCGGGGGGACTTTCTTTCCAAAAACATTCAGTACTTC. The gene calls are TRBV12-3 or TRBV12-4 and TRBJ2-4; 7 bases are a match to TRBD2. Trimming cost V 3 bases and J 2 bases; bases outside gene matches: 10. CDR3 length equals 17 residues.